This T cell receptor (beta chain) was identified during a study of monozygotic twins with inflammatory bowel disease. Blood was drawn once per donor, and each sample measured roughly 2.5 ml. Per the germline V gene, CDR1 is SGHTA and CDR2 is FQGNSA. The CDR3 contains 14 residues. TCRdb re-called the 5' RACE reads; one entry per CDR3 protein, DNA not given. With 190,000 or so distinct CDR3 sequences in the sample, the ten largest clones hold 1.6%. Material: blood. This chain connects TRBV7-2 to TRBJ2-7; the TRBD2 assignment by TCRdb is unverifiable without DNA. The sequence was obtained from a human donor with ulcerative colitis or Crohn's disease, or a healthy co-twin of an affected twin (not recorded which). CDR3 sequence reads: CASSLGGLDYEQYF.